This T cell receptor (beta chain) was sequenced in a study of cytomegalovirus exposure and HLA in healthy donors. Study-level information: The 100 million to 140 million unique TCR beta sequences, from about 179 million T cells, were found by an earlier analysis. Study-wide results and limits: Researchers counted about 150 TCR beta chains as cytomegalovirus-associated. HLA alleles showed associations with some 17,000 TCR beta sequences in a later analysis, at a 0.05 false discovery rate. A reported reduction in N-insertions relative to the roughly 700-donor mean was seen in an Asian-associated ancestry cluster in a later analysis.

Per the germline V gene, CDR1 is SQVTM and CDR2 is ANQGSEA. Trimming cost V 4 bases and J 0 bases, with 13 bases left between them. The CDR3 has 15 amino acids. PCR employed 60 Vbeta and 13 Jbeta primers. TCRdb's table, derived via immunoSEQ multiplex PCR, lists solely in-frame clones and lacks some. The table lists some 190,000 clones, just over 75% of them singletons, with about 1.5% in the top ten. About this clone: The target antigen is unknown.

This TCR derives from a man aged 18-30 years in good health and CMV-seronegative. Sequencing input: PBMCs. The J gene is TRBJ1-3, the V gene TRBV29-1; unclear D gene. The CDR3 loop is CSVVLGLLSGNTIYF. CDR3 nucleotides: TGCAGCGTTGTCCTTGGACTCCTCTCTGGAAACACCATATATTTT.